One TCR beta chain is described in this entry. This entry belongs to a study of blood T cell repertoires in COVID-19. Study overall: Samples taken during acute and convalescent COVID-19 were collected in the United States, Italy and Spain.

Here immunoSEQ multiplex PCR was the method, and the copy in TCRdb shows in-frame clones only, minus some. The sample contains 230,000 or so clones, 90% of which appear only once. The CDR3 has 15 amino acids. The germline V gene has CDR1 SGDLS and CDR2 YYNGEE. V was clipped by 2 bases and J by 1 base, with 12 bases between them. The chain links TRBV9 to TRBJ1-2; a weak D match, TRBD1 (5 bases). This TCR came from a woman between 55 and 75 years old with COVID-19, enrolled during active disease. The source material was peripheral blood. As DNA, the CDR3 is TGTGCCAGCAGCGTGGGGCAGGGAAGTAACTATGGCTACACCTTC. Amino acid sequence: CASSVGQGSNYGYTF.